The present entry profiles one TCR beta chain with its context. One end of the junction fails to match germline, which may point to a read error. TCRdb's copy holds only in-frame clones and misses some; the assay was immunoSEQ multiplex PCR. The data contain 110,000 to 150,000 clones, roughly 86% of them singletons. These data are taken from a study of cytomegalovirus exposure and HLA in healthy donors. The CDR3 length is 15 residues. Germline CDR1 is SSHAT and CDR2 is FNYEAQ (reference sequence). Donors were drawn from the approximately 120-subject validation cohort, separate from the roughly 610-subject first cohort.

Sequencing input: PBMCs. The sequence was obtained from a woman between 25 and 40 years old in good health and CMV-seronegative. The chain carries TRBV7-7 and TRBJ2-3; 9 bases are a match to TRBD1. The CDR3 DNA reads TGTGCTAGCAGCTTAGGGGACAGGGCCGAAGATACGCAGTATTTT. It yields the protein CASSLGDRAEDTQYF.